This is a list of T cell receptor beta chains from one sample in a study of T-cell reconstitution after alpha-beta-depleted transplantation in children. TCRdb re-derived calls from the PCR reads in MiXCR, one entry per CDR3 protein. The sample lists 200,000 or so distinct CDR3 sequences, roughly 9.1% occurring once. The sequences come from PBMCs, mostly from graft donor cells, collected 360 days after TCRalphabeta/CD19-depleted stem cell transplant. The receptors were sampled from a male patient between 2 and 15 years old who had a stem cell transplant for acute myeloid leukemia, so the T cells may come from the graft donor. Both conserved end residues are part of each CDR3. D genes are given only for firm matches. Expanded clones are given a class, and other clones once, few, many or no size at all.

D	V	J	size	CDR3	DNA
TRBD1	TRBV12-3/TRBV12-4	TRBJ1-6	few	CASSFTAGGGQSPLHF	TGTGCCAGCAGCTTTACGGCAGGGGGGGGTCAATCACCCCTCCACTTT
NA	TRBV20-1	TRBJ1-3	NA	CSARDGQSSGNTIYF	TGCAGTGCTAGAGACGGACAGTCCTCTGGAAACACCATATATTTT
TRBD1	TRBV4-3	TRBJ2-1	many	CASSRKDRGFNNEQFF	TGCGCCAGCAGCCGGAAGGACAGGGGCTTTAACAATGAGCAGTTCTTC
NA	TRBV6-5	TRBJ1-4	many	CASSYDRRVEKLFF	TGTGCCAGCAGTTACGACCGACGTGTTGAAAAACTGTTTTTT
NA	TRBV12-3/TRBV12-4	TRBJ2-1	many	CASSLTGPNEQFF	TGTGCCAGCAGCCTCACCGGACCTAATGAGCAGTTCTTC
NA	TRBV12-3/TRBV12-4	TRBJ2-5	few	CASTPGSGETQYF	TGTGCCAGCACCCCGGGTAGCGGAGAGACCCAGTACTTC
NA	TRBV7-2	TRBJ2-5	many	CASSFTGQGQETQYF	TGTGCCAGCAGCTTTACAGGCCAGGGACAAGAGACCCAGTACTTC
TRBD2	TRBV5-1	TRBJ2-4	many	CATWGLAGIKNIQYF	TGCGCCACCTGGGGACTAGCGGGGATAAAAAACATTCAGTACTTC
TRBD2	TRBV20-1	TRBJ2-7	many	CSARGLAGVSYEQYF	TGCAGTGCTAGAGGACTAGCGGGAGTCTCCTACGAGCAGTACTTC
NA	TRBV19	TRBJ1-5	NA	CASSIGQGVNQPQHF	TGTGCCAGTAGTATAGGGCAGGGAGTAAATCAGCCCCAGCATTTT
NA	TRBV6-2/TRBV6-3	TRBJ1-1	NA	CASSATATMNTEAFF	TGTGCCAGCAGTGCGACAGCAACCATGAACACTGAAGCTTTCTTT
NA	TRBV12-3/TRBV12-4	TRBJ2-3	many	CASSRAWDTQYF	TGTGCCAGCAGCCGTGCATGGGATACGCAGTATTTT
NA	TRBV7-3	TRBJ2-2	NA	CASGRDPTGELFF	TGTGCCAGCGGCAGGGACCCCACCGGGGAGCTGTTTTTT
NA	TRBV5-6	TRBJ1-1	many	CASSLEVTKGYGTEAFF	TGTGCCAGCAGCTTGGAGGTGACGAAGGGATATGGTACTGAAGCTTTCTTT
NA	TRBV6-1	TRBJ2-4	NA	CASSIRGGYIQYF	TGTGCCAGCAGTATCAGGGGGGGGTACATTCAGTACTTC
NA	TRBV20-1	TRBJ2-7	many	CSARFDRSSVYEQYF	TGCAGTGCTAGGTTCGATCGGTCTAGCGTATACGAGCAGTACTTC
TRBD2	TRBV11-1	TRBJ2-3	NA	CASIGASGRPKSTDTQYF	TGTGCCAGCATCGGGGCTAGCGGGAGGCCCAAAAGCACAGATACGCAGTATTTT
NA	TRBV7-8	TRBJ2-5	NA	CASSQCRAAEQETQYF	TGTGCCAGCAGCCAATGCAGGGCAGCGGAACAAGAGACCCAGTACTTC
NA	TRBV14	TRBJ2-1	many	CASSRYYNEQFF	TGTGCCAGCAGCCGATACTACAATGAGCAGTTCTTC
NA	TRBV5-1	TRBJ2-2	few	CASSLVLGAPTGELFF	TGCGCCAGCAGCTTGGTCTTGGGGGCCCCCACCGGGGAGCTGTTTTTT
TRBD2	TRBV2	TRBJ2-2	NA	CASRELSGGVSRELFF	TGTGCCAGCAGAGAACTTAGCGGGGGGGTTTCAAGGGAGCTGTTTTTT
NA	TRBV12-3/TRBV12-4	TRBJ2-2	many	CASSLAGVGTGELFF	TGTGCCAGCAGTTTAGCGGGAGTGGGCACCGGGGAGCTGTTTTTT
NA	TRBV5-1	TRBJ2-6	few	CASSSGQLISGANVLTF	TGCGCCAGCAGCTCAGGACAGCTAATCTCTGGGGCCAACGTCCTGACTTTC
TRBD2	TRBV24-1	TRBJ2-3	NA	CATSQVGGGTGDTQYF	TGTGCCACCTCCCAGGTGGGCGGGGGTACGGGAGATACGCAGTATTTT
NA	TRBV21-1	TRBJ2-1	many	CASSSPYPGGEQFF	TGTGCCAGCAGCAGCCCTTATCCGGGAGGTGAGCAGTTCTTC
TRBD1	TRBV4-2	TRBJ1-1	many	CASSGQVPNTEAFF	TGTGCCAGCAGCGGACAGGTTCCCAACACTGAAGCTTTCTTT
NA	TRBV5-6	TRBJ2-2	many	CASSFGLLKGELFF	TGTGCCAGCAGCTTCGGACTCCTAAAAGGGGAGCTGTTTTTT
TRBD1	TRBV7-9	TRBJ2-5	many	CASSLGQGQTQYF	TGTGCCAGCAGCTTAGGACAGGGCCAGACCCAGTACTTC
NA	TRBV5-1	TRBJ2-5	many	CASSLDPNTQETQYF	TGCGCCAGCAGCTTGGACCCCAATACTCAAGAGACCCAGTACTTC
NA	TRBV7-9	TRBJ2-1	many	CASSLDGTLNEQFF	TGTGCCAGCAGCTTAGACGGGACTCTTAATGAGCAGTTCTTC
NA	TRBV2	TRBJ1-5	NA	CASSGIGGSQPQHF	TGTGCCAGCAGTGGTATAGGGGGAAGTCAGCCCCAGCATTTT
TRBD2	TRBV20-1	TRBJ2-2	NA	CSAPQRGSTGELFF	TGCAGTGCCCCTCAGCGGGGGAGTACCGGGGAGCTGTTTTTT
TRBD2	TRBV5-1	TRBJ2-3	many	CASSVTSGKDTQYF	TGCGCCAGCAGCGTAACTAGCGGGAAGGATACGCAGTATTTT
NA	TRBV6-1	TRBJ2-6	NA	CASTLQPSSGANVLTF	TGTGCCAGCACACTACAGCCCAGCTCTGGGGCCAACGTCCTGACTTTC
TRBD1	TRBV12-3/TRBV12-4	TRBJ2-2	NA	CASSLGGQDLAERTGELFF	TGTGCCAGCAGTTTAGGAGGACAGGACCTTGCGGAACGCACCGGGGAGCTGTTTTTT
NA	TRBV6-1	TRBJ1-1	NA	CASSGPRKGGGNTEAFF	TGTGCCAGCAGCGGCCCTCGGAAGGGTGGGGGTAACACTGAAGCTTTCTTT
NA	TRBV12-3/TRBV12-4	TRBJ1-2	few	CASSSGDYGYTF	TGTGCCAGCAGTTCCGGGGACTATGGCTACACCTTC
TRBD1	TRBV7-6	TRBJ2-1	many	CASSLAQGQSYNEQFF	TGTGCCAGCAGCTTAGCGCAGGGACAGTCGTACAATGAGCAGTTCTTC
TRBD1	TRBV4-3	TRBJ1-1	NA	CASSQAPPDRGNTEAFF	TGCGCCAGCAGCCAAGCACCCCCGGACAGGGGGAACACTGAAGCTTTCTTT
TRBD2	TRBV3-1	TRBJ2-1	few	CASRSLAGGDEQFF	TGTGCCAGCAGAAGCCTAGCGGGAGGCGATGAGCAGTTCTTC
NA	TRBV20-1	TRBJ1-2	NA	CSAILKATGAYGYTF	TGCAGTGCTATCCTAAAAGCGACAGGAGCCTATGGCTACACCTTC
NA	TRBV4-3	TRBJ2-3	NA	CASSQGRDLDTQYF	TGCGCCAGCAGCCAAGGGCGGGATCTAGATACGCAGTATTTT
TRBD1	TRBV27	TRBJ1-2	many	CASSLAQGGVGYTF	TGTGCCAGCAGTTTAGCACAGGGGGGAGTCGGCTACACCTTC
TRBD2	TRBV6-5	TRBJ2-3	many	CASTAPSGSFADTQYF	TGTGCCAGCACAGCTCCTAGCGGGAGTTTCGCAGATACGCAGTATTTT
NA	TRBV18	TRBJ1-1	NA	CASSPRDGSYRNTEAFF	TGTGCCAGCTCACCCCGGGACGGAAGTTACAGGAACACTGAAGCTTTCTTT
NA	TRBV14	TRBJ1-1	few	CASSLEIRRTEAFF	TGTGCCAGCAGCCTAGAGATTAGAAGGACTGAAGCTTTCTTT
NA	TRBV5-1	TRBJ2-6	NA	CASSTQKRLLSGANVLTF	TGCGCCAGCAGCACCCAAAAAAGGTTACTATCTGGGGCCAACGTCCTGACTTTC
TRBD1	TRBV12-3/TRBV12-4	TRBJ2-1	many	CASRDRPASYNEQFF	TGTGCCAGCCGGGACAGGCCGGCCTCCTACAATGAGCAGTTCTTC
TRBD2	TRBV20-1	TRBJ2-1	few	CSASTGGTYNEQFF	TGCAGTGCTAGTACGGGAGGGACCTACAATGAGCAGTTCTTC